This TCR beta chain emerged from a study of radiation and T cells in renal cell carcinoma. The treatment is: 15 Gy SBRT to primary tumor, nephrectomy 4 weeks later. This renal cell carcinoma was of the clear cell type. General study points: Tumor samples were small regions of approximately 1.1 g. Dominant CDR3 motifs were more common in irradiated tumors than controls. Without pretreatment biopsies, baseline tumor clonotype presence was undetermined.

This clone is medium-sized (0.01 to 0.1%) within its sample. Its matching antigen is unknown. Only in-frame clones appear in the TCRdb table, and some are missing; sequencing was by immunoSEQ multiplex PCR. Of 15,000 to 20,000 clones listed, 55% to 70% are singletons. The starting material was tumor tissue, obtained from a patient whose treatment included radiotherapy and nephrectomy. This TCR came from a woman aged 70-85 years with renal cell carcinoma.

CDR3 sequence: CASRDGTGNGYTF. CDR3 DNA sequence: TGTGCCAGCAGGGACGGGACAGGGAATGGCTACACCTTC. This chain connects TRBV6-6 to TRBJ1-2; TRBD1 agrees at 9 bases. The CDR3 totals 13 residues. V was clipped by 6 bases and J by 6 bases; unmatched bases: 5. The germline V gene has CDR1 MNHNY and CDR2 SVGAGI (reference sequence).